These T cell receptor beta chains were read from a single sample in a study of T cell changes during pregnancy in multiple sclerosis. TCRdb's copy holds only in-frame clones and misses some; the assay was immunoSEQ multiplex PCR. In the table there are about 80,000 clones, about 90% of which are singletons. This material consisted of peripheral blood, taken before pregnancy. Every receptor here comes from a female donor with multiple sclerosis, enrolled in a pregnancy study. CDR3s include the opening cysteine and the closing phenylalanine or tryptophan. A D gene is named only where the DNA matches it firmly.

TRBJ2-6 | 18 | TRBV10-3 | NA | TGTGCCATTCAAAACAGGGCCGTGGCTTCCTCTGGGGCCAACGTCCTGACTTTC | CAIQNRAVASSGANVLTF
TRBJ2-7 | 13 | TRBV5-1 | TRBD2 | TGCGCCAGCAGGCTTGAGCGGGGAGGGGAGCAGTACTTC | CASRLERGGEQYF
TRBJ2-7 | 11 | TRBV25-1 | NA | TGTGCCAGCAGTGGACACAGCGAGCAGTACTTC | CASSGHSEQYF
TRBJ2-2 | 16 | TRBV29-1 | TRBD1 | TGCAGCGTTCCCCGACCGGACAGGGCAAACACCGGGGAGCTGTTTTTT | CSVPRPDRANTGELFF
TRBJ1-2 | 20 | TRBV5-1 | NA | TGCGCCAGCAGCTTGGTCCGATGGGGGCAGGCTCGCCTTACTAACTATGGCTACACCTTC | CASSLVRWGQARLTNYGYTF
TRBJ2-5 | 13 | TRBV5-8 | NA | TGTGCCAGCAGCCGGGGGACTCGAGAGACCCAGTACTTC | CASSRGTRETQYF
TRBJ2-7 | 14 | TRBV5-8 | TRBD1 | TGTGCCAGCAGCTGGACAGGGGGCTACAACGAGCAGTACTTC | CASSWTGGYNEQYF
TRBJ1-1 | 15 | TRBV6-6 | NA | TGTGCCAGCACCTTCCGAGACGGGACAAGATCTGAAGCTTTCTTT | CASTFRDGTRSEAFF
TRBJ2-3 | 16 | TRBV13 | TRBD2 | TGTGCCAGCAGCTCTCCGGGACTAGCCAGCACAGATACGCAGTATTTT | CASSSPGLASTDTQYF
TRBJ1-1 | 15 | TRBV7-3 | NA | TGTGCCAGCAGCTTAAATGGGGCAACAAACACTGAAGCTTTCTTT | CASSLNGATNTEAFF
TRBJ1-1 | 14 | TRBV6-5 | TRBD1 | TGTGCCAGCAGTAGGACAGGGGGCAATACTGAAGCTTTCTTT | CASSRTGGNTEAFF
TRBJ1-1 | 16 | TRBV19 | NA | TGTGCTAGTAGTATCCCGCCGGGGGGTTTTAACACTGAAGCTTTCTTT | CASSIPPGGFNTEAFF